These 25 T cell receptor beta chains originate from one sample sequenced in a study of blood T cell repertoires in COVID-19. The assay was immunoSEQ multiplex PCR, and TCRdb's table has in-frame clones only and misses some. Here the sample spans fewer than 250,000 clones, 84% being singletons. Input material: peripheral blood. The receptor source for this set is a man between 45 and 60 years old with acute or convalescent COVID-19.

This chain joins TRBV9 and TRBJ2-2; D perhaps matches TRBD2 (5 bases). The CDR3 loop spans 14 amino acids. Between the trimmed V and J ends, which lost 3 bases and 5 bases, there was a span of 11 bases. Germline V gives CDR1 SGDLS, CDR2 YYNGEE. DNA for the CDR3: TGTGCCAGCAGCGCCCCCGGAGGTACCGGGGAGCTGTTTTTT. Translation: CASSAPGGTGELFF.

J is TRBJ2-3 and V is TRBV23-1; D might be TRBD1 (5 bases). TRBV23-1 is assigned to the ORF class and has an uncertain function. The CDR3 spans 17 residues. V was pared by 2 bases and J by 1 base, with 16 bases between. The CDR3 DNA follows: TGCGCCAGCAGTCAAAACGCGGACACCAACTGCACAGATACGCAGTATTTT. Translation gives CASSQNADTNCTDTQYF.

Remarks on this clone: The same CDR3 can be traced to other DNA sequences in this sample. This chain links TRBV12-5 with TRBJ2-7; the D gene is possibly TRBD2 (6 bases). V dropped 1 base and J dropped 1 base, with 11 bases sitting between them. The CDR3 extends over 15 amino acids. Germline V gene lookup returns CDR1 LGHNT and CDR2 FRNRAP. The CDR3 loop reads CASGLGTGGSYEQYF. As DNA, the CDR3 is TGTGCTAGTGGTTTGGGAACAGGAGGGTCCTACGAGCAGTACTTC.

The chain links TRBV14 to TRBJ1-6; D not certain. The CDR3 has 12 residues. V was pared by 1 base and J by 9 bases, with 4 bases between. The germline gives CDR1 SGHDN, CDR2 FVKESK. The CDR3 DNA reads TGTGCCAGCAGCCAAGGGAGTTCACCCCTCCACTTT. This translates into CASSQGSSPLHF.

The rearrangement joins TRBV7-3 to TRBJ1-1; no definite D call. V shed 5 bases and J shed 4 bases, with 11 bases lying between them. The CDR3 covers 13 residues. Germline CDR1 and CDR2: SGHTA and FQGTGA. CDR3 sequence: CASSIEPGTEAFF. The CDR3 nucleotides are TGTGCCAGCAGCATAGAACCAGGCACTGAAGCTTTCTTT.

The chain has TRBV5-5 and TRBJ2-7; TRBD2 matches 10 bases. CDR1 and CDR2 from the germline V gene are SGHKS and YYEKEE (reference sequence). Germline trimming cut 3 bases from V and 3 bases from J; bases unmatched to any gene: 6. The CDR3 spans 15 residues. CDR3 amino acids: CASSWGVAGGYEQYF. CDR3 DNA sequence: TGTGCCAGCAGCTGGGGGGTAGCGGGAGGCTACGAGCAGTACTTC. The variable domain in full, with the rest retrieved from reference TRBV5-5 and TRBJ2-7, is DAGVTQSPTHLIKTRGQQVTLRCSPISGHKSVSWYQQVLGQGPQFIFQYYEKEERGRGNFPDRFSARQFPNYSSELNVNALLLGDSALYLCASSWGVAGGYEQYFGPGTRLTVT.

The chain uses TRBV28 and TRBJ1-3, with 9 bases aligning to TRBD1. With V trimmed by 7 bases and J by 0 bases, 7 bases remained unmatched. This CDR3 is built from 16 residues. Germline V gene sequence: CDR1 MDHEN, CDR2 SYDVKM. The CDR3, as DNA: TGTGCCAGCACTCCCTCACAGGGGGCCTCTGGAAACACCATATATTTT. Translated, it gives CASTPSQGASGNTIYF.

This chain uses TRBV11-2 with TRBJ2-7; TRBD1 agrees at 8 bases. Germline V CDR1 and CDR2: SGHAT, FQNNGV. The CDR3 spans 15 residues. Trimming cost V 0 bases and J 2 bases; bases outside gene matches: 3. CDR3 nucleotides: TGTGCCAGCAGCTTAGAATCAGGGGGCACCTACGAGCAGTACTTC. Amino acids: CASSLESGGTYEQYF. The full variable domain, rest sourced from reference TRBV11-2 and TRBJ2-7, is EAGVAQSPRYKIIEKRQSVAFWCNPISGHATLYWYQQILGQGPKLLIQFQNNGVVDDSQLPKDRFSAERLKGVDSTLKIQPAKLEDSAVYLCASSLESGGTYEQYFGPGTRLTVT.

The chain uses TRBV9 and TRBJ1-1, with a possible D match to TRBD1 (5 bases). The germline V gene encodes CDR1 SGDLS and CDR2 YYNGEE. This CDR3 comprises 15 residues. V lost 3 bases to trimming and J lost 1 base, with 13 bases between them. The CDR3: CASSARERGNTEAFF. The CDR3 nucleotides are TGTGCCAGCAGCGCCCGGGAGAGGGGGAACACTGAAGCTTTCTTT.

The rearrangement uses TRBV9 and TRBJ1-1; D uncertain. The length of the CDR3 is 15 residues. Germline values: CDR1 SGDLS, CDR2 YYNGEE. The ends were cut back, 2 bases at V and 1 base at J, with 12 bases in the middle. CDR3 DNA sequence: TGTGCCAGCAGCGTTCGGGAATCCGGGAACACTGAAGCTTTCTTT. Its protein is CASSVRESGNTEAFF.

This CDR3 reads CASSLEDSPNEKLFF. CDR3 DNA: TGTGCCAGCAGTTTAGAGGACAGTCCTAATGAAAAACTGTTTTTT. The chain couples TRBV2 to TRBJ1-4, with D perhaps matching TRBD1 (6 bases). Germline V gene data show CDR1 as SNHLY and CDR2 as FYNNEI. This CDR3 has 15 amino acids. Trimming took 5 bases from V and 3 from J, leaving 13 bases between them.

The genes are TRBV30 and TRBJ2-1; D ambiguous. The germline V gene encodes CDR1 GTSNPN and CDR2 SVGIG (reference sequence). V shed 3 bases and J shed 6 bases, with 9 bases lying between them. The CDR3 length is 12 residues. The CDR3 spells CAWSRAVNEQFF. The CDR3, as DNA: TGTGCCTGGAGCCGTGCGGTCAATGAGCAGTTCTTC. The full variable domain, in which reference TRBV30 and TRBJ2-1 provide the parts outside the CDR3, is SQTIHQWPATLVQPVGSPLSLECTVEGTSNPNLYWYRQAAGRGLQLLFYSVGIGQISSEVPQNLSASRPQDRQFILSSKKLLLSDSGFYLCAWSRAVNEQFFGPGTRLTVL.

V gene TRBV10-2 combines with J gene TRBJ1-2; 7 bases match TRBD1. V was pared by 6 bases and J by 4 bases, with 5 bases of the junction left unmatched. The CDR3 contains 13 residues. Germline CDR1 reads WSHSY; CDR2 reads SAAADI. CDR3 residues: CASRDRSGYGYTF. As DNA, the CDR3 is TGCGCCAGCAGGGACAGGAGCGGCTATGGCTACACCTTC.

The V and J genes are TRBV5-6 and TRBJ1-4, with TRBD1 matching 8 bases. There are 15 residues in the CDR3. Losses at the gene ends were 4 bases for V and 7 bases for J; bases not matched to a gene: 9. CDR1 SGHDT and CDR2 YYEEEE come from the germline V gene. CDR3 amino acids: CASSTLTGDREKLFF. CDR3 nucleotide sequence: TGTGCCAGCAGCACCCTGACAGGGGATCGTGAAAAACTGTTTTTT.

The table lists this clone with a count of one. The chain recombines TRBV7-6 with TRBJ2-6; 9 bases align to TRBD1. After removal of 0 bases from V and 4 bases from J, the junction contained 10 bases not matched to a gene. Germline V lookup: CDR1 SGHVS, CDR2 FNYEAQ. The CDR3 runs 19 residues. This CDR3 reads CASSLAGRDRASGANVLTF. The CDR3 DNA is TGTGCCAGCAGCTTAGCGGGGCGGGACAGGGCATCCGGGGCCAACGTCCTGACTTTC.

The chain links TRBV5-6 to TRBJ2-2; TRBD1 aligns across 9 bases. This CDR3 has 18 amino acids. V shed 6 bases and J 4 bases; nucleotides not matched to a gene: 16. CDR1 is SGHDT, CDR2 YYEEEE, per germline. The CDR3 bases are TGTGCCAGCACGACCGGCCGGGACAGGGTATTGAGCACCGGGGAGCTGTTTTTT. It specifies CASTTGRDRVLSTGELFF.

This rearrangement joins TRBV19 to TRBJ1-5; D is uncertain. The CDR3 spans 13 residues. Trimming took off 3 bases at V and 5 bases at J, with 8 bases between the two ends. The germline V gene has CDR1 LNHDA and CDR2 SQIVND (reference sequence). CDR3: CASSIPRDQPQHF. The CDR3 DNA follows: TGTGCCAGTAGTATTCCCCGGGATCAGCCCCAGCATTTT. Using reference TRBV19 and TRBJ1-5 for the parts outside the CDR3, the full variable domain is DGGITQSPKYLFRKEGQNVTLSCEQNLNHDAMYWYRQDPGQGLRLIYYSQIVNDFQKGDIAEGYSVSREKKESFPLTVTSAQKNPTAFYLCASSIPRDQPQHFGDGTRLSIL.

Written as DNA, the CDR3 is TGTGCCAGCAGTTATCCGGGACAGCTCTACGAGCAGTACTTC. This sequence encodes CASSYPGQLYEQYF. This chain connects TRBV25-1 to TRBJ2-7, with 7 bases matching TRBD1. The CDR3 is made up of 14 amino acids. Per the germline V gene, CDR1 is MGHDK and CDR2 is SYGVNS. V was pared by 5 bases and J by 3 bases, with 7 bases of the junction left unmatched.

CDR3 residues: CASSSFPGLAGGAKNIQYF. In DNA, the CDR3 is TGTGCCAGCAGTTCATTCCCGGGACTAGCGGGAGGGGCCAAAAACATTCAGTACTTC. The chain combines TRBV28 with TRBJ2-4; 16 bases agree with TRBD2. Per germline, CDR1 MDHEN and CDR2 SYDVKM. The J segment lost 1 base and the V segment lost 4 bases, leaving 7 bases of the junction unmatched. The CDR3 sequence is 19 residues long.

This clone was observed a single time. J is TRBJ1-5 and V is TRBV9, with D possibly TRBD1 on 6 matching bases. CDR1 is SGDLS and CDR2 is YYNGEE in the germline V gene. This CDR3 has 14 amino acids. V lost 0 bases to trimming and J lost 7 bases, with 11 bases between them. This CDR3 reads CASSVGEGVQPQHF. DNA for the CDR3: TGTGCCAGCAGCGTAGGTGAGGGGGTCCAGCCCCAGCATTTT. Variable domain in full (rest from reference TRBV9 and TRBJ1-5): DSGVTQTPKHLITATGQRVTLRCSPRSGDLSVYWYQQSLDQGLQFLIQYYNGEERAKGNILERFSAQQFPDLHSELNLSSLELGDSALYFCASSVGEGVQPQHFGDGTRLSIL.

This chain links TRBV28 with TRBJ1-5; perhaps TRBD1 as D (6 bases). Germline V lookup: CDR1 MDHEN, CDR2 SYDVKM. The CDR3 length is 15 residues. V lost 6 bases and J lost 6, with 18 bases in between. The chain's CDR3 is CASRPSRGAGQPQHF. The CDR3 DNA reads TGTGCCAGCAGACCATCCCGGGGGGCCGGTCAGCCCCAGCATTTT.

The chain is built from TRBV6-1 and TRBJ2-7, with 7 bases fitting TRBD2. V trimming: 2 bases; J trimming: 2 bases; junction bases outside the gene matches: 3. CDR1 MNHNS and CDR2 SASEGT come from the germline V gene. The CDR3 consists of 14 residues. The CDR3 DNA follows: TGTGCCAGCAGTGAATGGGGGAGGGCCTACGAGCAGTACTTC. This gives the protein CASSEWGRAYEQYF.

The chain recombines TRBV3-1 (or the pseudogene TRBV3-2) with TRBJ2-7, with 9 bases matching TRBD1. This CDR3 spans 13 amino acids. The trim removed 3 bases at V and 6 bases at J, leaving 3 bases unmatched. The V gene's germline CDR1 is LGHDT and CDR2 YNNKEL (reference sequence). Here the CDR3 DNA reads TGTGCCAGCAGCCAGCGGACAGGGGTCGAGCAGTACTTC. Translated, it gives CASSQRTGVEQYF.

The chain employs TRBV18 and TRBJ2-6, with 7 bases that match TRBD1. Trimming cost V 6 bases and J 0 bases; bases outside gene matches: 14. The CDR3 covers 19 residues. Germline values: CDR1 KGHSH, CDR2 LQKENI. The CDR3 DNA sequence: TGTGCCAGCTCGCGAACACAGGGGACCAACCCCTCTGGGGCCAACGTCCTGACTTTC. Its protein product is CASSRTQGTNPSGANVLTF.

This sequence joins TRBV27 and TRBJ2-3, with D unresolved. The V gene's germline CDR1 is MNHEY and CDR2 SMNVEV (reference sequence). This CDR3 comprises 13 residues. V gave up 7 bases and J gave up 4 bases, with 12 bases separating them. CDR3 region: CASKAMVADTQYF. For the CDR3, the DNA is TGTGCCAGCAAAGCTATGGTGGCAGATACGCAGTATTTT.